This T cell receptor (beta chain) was recorded in a study of shared clonotypes between healthy human individuals. J was trimmed by 6 bases and V by 4 bases; bases with no gene match: 8. Germline-derived CDR1 and CDR2 are SGHNT and YYREEE (reference sequence). The CDR3 runs to 16 residues. Among the donors, all were Caucasian adults who lived in Nashville, Tennessee. An even split of each subset's genomic DNA across several immunoSEQ plates was performed. The protocol was immunoSEQ multiplex PCR, while the TCRdb copy is restricted to in-frame clones and leaves out a portion. The repertoire holds more than 2 million clones, around 95% seen once, with approximately 0.13% in the top ten.

This rearrangement joins TRBV5-4 to TRBJ2-1, with 12 bases lining up with TRBD2. The TCR was taken from a man aged 18 to 30 in good health. Input material: naive CD4+ T cells sorted from blood. Subset: CD45RA+ positively selected. The CDR3 spells CASSNGLAGLANEQFF. The CDR3 nucleotides are TGTGCCAGCAGCAACGGACTAGCGGGACTAGCCAATGAGCAGTTCTTC.